This entry features one TCR beta chain sequence. Its antigen is unidentified. These data come from a study of Graves' ophthalmopathy and Graves' hyperthyroidism. The trim removed 6 bases at V and 4 bases at J, leaving 9 bases unmatched. The CDR3 runs 16 residues. Per germline, CDR1 DFQATT and CDR2 SNEGSKA (reference sequence). Exclusion criteria comprised other autoimmune diseases, uncontrolled infections, pregnancy or lactation in patients. Study-level points and caveats: Ophthalmopathy progression predictions by the model showed nearly 75% specificity and about 68% sensitivity. Among expanded thyroid clonotypes above 0.001 frequency, most also occurred in blood.

Transcripts of RNA were the source for amplifying TCR beta CDR3 regions. HTBI primers primed a first-round RT-PCR, and a second-round multiplex PCR followed. Each CDR3 protein is one row after TCRdb ran MiXCR on the multiplex PCR reads. The top ten hold roughly 46% of the sample, which has 600,000 to 950,000 distinct CDR3 sequences, around 40% seen once. V usage is TRBV20-1 and J usage is TRBJ2-2; 12 bases fit TRBD1. This TCR was recovered from an adult man with Graves' ophthalmopathy. Sequencing used peripheral blood. CDR3 in amino acids: CSAAKPGQGATGELFF. The CDR3 nucleotides are TGCAGTGCCGCCAAACCGGGACAGGGGGCCACCGGGGAGCTGTTTTTT.